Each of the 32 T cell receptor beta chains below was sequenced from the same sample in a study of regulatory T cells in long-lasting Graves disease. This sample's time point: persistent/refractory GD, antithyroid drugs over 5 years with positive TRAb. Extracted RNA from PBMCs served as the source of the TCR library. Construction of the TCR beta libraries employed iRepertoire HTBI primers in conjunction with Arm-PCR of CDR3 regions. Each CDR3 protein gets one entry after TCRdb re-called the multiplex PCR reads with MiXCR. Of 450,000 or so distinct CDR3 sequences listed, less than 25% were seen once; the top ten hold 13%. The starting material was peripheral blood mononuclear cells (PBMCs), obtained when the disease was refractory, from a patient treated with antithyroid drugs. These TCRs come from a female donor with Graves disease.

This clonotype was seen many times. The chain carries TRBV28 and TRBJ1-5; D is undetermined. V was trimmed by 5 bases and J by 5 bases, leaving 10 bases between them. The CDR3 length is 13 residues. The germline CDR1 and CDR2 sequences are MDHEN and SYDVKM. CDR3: CASSLTQDQPQHF. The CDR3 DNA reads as TGTGCCAGCAGTCTAACCCAAGATCAGCCCCAGCATTTT. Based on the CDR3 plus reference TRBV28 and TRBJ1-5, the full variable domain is DVKVTQSSRYLVKRTGEKVFLECVQDMDHENMFWYRQDPGLGLRLIYFSYDVKMKEKGDIPEGYSVSREKKERFSLILESASTNQTSMYLCASSLTQDQPQHFGDGTRLSIL.

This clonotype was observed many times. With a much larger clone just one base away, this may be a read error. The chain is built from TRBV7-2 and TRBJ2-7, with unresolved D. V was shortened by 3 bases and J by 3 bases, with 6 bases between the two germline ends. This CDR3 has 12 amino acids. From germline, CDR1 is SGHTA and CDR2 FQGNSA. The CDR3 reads CASSFANYEQYF. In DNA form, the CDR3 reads TGTGCCAGCAGCTTTGCCAACTACGAGCAGTACTTC.

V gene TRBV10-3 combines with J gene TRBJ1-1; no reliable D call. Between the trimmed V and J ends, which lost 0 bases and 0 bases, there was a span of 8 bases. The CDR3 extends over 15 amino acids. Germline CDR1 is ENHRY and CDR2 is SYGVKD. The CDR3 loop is CAISESELMNTEAFF. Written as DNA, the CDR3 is TGTGCCATCAGTGAGTCAGAACTCATGAACACTGAAGCTTTCTTT.

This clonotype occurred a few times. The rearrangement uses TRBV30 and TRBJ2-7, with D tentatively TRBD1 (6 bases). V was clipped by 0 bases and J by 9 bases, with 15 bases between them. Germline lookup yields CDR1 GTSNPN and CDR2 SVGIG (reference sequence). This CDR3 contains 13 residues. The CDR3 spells CAWSVSDSKRQYF. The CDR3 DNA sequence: TGTGCCTGGAGTGTATCGGACAGCAAAAGGCAGTACTTC.

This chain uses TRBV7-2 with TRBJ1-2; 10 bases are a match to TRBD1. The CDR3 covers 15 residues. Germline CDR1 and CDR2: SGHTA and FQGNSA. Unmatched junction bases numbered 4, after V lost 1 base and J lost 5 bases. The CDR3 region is CASSLVGTGVYGYTF. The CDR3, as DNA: TGTGCCAGCAGCTTAGTAGGGACAGGGGTGTATGGCTACACCTTC.

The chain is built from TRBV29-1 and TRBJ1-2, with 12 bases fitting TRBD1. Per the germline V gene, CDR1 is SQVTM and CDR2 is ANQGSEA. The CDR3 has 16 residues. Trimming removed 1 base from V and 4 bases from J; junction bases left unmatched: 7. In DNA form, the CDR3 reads TGCAGCGTTGAAGGGTCCCGGGACAGGGGGCTCTATGGCTACACCTTC. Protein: CSVEGSRDRGLYGYTF.

The CDR3 loop reads CASSLVAGGLNTGELFF. The CDR3 DNA reads as TGTGCCAGCAGCTTAGTAGCGGGGGGATTGAACACCGGGGAGCTGTTTTTT. This sequence joins TRBV7-2 and TRBJ2-2; 10 bases match TRBD2. The V segment lost 1 base and the J segment 1 base; nucleotides outside the gene matches: 3. CDR1 is SGHTA and CDR2 is FQGNSA in the germline V gene. CDR3 length: 17 residues.

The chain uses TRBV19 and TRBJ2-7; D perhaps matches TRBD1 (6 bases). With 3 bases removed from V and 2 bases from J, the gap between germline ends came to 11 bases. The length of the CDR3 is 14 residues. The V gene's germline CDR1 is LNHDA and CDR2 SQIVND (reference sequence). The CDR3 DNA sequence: TGTGCCAGTAGTATTGGACAGACACCCTACGAGCAGTACTTC. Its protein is CASSIGQTPYEQYF.

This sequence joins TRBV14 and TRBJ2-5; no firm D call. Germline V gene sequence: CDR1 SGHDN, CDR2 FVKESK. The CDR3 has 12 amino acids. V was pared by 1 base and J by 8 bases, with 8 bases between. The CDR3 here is CASSQGPATQYF. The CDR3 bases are TGTGCCAGCAGCCAAGGACCGGCTACCCAGTACTTC. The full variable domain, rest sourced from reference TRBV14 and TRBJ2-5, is EAGVTQFPSHSVIEKGQTVTLRCDPISGHDNLYWYRRVMGKEIKFLLHFVKESKQDESGMPNNRFLAERTGGTYSTLKVQPAELEDSGVYFCASSQGPATQYFGPGTRLLVL.

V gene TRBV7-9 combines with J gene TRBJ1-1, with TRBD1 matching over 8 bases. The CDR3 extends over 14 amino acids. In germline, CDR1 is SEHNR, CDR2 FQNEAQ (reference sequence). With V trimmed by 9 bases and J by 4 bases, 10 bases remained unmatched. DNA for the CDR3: TGTGCCAGTAAAATTGGGACAGGAGGCACTGAAGCTTTCTTT. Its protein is CASKIGTGGTEAFF.

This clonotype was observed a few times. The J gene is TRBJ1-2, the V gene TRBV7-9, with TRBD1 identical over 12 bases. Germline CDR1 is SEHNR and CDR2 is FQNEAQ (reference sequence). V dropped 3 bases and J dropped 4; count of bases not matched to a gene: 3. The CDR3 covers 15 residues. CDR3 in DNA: TGTGCCAGCAGCTTTGGGACAGGGGGCCCCTATGGCTACACCTTC. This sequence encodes CASSFGTGGPYGYTF.

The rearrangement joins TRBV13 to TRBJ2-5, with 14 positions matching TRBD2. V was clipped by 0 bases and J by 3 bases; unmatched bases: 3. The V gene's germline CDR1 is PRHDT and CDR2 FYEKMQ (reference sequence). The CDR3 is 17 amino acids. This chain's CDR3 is CASSLGGLAGAKETQYF. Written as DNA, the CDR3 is TGTGCCAGCAGCTTAGGGGGACTAGCGGGAGCAAAAGAGACCCAGTACTTC. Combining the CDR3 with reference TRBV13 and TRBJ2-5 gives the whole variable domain AAGVIQSPRHLIKEKRETATLKCYPIPRHDTVYWYQQGPGQDPQFLISFYEKMQSDKGSIPDRFSAQQFSDYHSELNMSSLELGDSALYFCASSLGGLAGAKETQYFGPGTRLLVL.

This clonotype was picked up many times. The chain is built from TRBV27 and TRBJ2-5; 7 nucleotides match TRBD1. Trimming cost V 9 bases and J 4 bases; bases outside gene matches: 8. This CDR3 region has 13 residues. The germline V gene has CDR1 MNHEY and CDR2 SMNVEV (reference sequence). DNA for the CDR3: TGTGCCAGTACCACAGGGGATCGAGAGACCCAGTACTTC. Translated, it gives CASTTGDRETQYF.

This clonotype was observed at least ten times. The CDR3 DNA follows: TGTGCCAGCAGCTTCGGGACAGGGGGCTATGAGACCCAGTACTTC. This encodes CASSFGTGGYETQYF. The chain employs TRBV7-2 and TRBJ2-5; 12 bases are shared with TRBD1. Unmatched junction bases numbered 4, after V lost 3 bases and J lost 5 bases. This CDR3 is built from 15 residues. Germline lookup yields CDR1 SGHTA and CDR2 FQGNSA.

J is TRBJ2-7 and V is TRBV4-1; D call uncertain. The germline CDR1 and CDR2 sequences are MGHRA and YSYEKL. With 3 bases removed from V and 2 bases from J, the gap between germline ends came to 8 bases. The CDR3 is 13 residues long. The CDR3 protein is CASSHGITYEQYF. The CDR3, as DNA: TGCGCCAGCAGCCATGGAATAACCTACGAGCAGTACTTC.

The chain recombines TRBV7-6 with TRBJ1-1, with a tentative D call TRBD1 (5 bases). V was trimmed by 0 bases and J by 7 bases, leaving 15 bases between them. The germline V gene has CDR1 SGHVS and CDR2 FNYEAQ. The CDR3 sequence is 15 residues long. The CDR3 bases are TGTGCCAGCAGCTTAGCGGATGGGGGAGAGGGTGAAGCTTTCTTT. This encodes CASSLADGGEGEAFF.

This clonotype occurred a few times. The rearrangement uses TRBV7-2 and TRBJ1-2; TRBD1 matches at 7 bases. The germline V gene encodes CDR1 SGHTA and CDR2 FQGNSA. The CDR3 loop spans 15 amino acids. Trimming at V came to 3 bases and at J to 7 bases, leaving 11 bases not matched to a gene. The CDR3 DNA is TGTGCCAGCAGCTTCACCCCGGGACAGCATGCTGGCTACACCTTC. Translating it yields CASSFTPGQHAGYTF.

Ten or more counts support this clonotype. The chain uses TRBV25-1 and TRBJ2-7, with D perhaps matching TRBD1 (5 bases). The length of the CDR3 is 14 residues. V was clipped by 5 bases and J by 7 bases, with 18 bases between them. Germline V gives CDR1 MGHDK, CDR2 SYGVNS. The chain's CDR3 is CASSRTSTAREQYF. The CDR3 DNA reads TGTGCCAGCAGTAGAACGTCGACAGCGCGGGAGCAGTACTTC.

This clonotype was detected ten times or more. Here the CDR3 reads CATSRGGLEEKLFF. In DNA, the CDR3 is TGTGCCACCAGCAGAGGGGGGCTGGAGGAAAAACTGTTTTTT. This chain joins TRBV15 and TRBJ1-4, with a tentative D call TRBD1 (6 bases). This CDR3 contains 14 residues. Germline V lookup: CDR1 LNHNV, CDR2 YYDKDF (reference sequence). V was pared by 1 base and J by 8 bases, with 11 bases between.

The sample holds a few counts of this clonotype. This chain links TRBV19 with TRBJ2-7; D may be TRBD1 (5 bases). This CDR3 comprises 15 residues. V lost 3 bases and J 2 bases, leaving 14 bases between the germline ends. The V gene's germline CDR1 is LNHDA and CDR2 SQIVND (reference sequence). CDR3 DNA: TGTGCCAGTAGTATCGGGTGGCCAGGGACCTACGAGCAGTACTTC. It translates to CASSIGWPGTYEQYF.

CDR3 loop: CASSLDGQDPLNEQFF. The DNA of the CDR3 is TGCGCCAGCAGCTTGGATGGACAGGATCCCCTCAATGAGCAGTTCTTC. The chain combines TRBV5-1 with TRBJ2-1, with 7 bases that match TRBD1. This CDR3 has 16 residues. V trimming: 0 bases; J trimming: 6 bases; junction bases outside the gene matches: 9. Germline V gives CDR1 SGHRS, CDR2 YFSETQ. Drawing the rest from reference TRBV5-1 and TRBJ2-1, the complete variable domain is KAGVTQTPRYLIKTRGQQVTLSCSPISGHRSVSWYQQTPGQGLQFLFEYFSETQRNKGNFPGRFSGRQFSNSRSEMNVSTLELGDSALYLCASSLDGQDPLNEQFFGPGTRLTVL.

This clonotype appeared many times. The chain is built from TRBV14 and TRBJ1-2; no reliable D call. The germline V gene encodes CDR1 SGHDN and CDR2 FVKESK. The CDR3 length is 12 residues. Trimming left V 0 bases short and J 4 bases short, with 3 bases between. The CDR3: CASSQDIYGYTF. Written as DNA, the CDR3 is TGTGCCAGCAGCCAAGACATCTATGGCTACACCTTC.

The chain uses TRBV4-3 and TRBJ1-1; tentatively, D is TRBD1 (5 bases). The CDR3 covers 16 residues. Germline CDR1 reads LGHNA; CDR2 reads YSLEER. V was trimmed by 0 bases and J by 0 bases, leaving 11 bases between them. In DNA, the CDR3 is TGCGCCAGCAGCCAAGATCCAGGGCCGATGAACACTGAAGCTTTCTTT. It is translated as CASSQDPGPMNTEAFF.

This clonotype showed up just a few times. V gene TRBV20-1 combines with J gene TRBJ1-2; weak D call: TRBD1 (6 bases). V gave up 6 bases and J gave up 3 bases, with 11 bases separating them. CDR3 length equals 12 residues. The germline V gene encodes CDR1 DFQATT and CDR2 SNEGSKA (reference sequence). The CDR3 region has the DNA TGCAGTGCGACCAGGGGTGACTATGGCTACACCTTC. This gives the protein CSATRGDYGYTF.

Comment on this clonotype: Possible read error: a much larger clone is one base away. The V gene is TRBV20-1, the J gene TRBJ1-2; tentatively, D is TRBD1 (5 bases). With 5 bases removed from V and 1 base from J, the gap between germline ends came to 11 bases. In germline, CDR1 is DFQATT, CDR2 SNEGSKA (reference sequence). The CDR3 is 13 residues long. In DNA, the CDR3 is TGCAGTGCTCTCCATCAGGGTAACTATGGCTACACCTTC. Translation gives CSALHQGNYGYTF.

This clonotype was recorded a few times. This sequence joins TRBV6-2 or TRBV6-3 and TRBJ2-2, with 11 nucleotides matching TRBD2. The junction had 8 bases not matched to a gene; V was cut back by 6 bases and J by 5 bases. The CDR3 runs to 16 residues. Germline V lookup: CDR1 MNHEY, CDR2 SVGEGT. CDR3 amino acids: CASSPRGTSGTGELFF. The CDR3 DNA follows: TGTGCCAGCAGCCCGAGAGGGACTAGCGGTACCGGGGAGCTGTTTTTT.

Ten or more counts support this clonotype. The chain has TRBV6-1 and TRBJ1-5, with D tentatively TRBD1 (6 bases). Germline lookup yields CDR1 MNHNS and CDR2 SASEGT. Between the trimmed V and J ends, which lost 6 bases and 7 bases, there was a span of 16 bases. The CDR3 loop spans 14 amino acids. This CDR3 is CASRGVGGRQPQHF. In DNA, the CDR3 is TGTGCCAGCAGGGGGGTGGGGGGCCGGCAGCCCCAGCATTTT.

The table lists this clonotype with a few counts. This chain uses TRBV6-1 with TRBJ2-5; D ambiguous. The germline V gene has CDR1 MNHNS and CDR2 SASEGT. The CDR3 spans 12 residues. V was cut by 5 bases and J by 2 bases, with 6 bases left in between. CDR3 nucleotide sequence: TGTGCCAGCAGTCCGCTACAAGAGACCCAGTACTTC. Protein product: CASSPLQETQYF.

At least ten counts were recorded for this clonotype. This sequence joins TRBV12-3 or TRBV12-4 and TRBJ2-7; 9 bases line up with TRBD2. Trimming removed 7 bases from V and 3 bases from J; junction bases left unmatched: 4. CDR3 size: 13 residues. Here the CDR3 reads CASTKAGGYEQYF. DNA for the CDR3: TGTGCCAGCACAAAAGCGGGGGGCTACGAGCAGTACTTC.

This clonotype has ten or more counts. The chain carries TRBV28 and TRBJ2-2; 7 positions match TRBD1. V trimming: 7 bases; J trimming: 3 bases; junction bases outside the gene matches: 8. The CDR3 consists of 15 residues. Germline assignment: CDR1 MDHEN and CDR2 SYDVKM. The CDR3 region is CASTTPQGYTGELFF. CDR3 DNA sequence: TGTGCCAGCACCACGCCACAGGGGTACACCGGGGAGCTGTTTTTT.

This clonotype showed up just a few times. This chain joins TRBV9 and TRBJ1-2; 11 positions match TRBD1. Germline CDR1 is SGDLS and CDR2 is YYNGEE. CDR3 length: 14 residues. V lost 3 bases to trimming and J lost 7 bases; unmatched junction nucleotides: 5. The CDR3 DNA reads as TGTGCCAGCAGCGACGGGACAGGGGGTTTTGGCTACACCTTC. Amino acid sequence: CASSDGTGGFGYTF.

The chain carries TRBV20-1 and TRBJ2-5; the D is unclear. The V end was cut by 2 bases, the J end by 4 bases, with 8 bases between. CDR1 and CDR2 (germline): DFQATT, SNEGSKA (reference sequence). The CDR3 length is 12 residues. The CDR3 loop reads CSARNLTETQYF. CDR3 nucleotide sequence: TGCAGTGCTAGAAACCTGACAGAGACCCAGTACTTC.